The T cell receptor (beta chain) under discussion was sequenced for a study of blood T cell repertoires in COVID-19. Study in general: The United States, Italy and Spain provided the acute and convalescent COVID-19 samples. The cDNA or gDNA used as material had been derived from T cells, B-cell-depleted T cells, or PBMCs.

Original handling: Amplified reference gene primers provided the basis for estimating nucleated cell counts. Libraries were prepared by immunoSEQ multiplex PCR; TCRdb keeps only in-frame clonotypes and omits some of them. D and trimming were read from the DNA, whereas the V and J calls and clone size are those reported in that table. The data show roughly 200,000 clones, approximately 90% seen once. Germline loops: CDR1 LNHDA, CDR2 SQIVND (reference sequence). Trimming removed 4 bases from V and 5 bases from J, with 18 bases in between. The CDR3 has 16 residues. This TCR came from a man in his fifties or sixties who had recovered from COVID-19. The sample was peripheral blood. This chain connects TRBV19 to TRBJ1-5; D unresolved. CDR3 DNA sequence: TGTGCCAGTAGTACCTTAAAACAACCTGAGGATCAGCCCCAGCATTTT. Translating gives CASSTLKQPEDQPQHF.